This T cell receptor beta chain was documented in a study of T cell responses to AZD1222 COVID-19 vaccine. Whole-study findings and limits: Along spike, vaccine-associated CD4 TCRs were found throughout, with dominance at 160-218 and 743-854. Close to half of all spike-specific TCRs reportedly target regions of the variants that are unmutated. Donor demographics were predominantly white British with a female majority; clonal diversity may be underestimated. Compared with day 0, the breadth and depth of the Spike-specific TCR repertoire rose significantly after two doses of AZD1222.

Regarding this clone: Its antigen is unidentified.

Profiling relied on immunoSEQ multiplex PCR, and the TCRdb table lists in-frame clones only, not all of them. The table records roughly 100,000 clones, over 75% of them present only once. Germline V gene sequence: CDR1 MGHDK, CDR2 SYGVNS. Trimming removed 3 bases from V and 2 bases from J, with 11 bases in between. The CDR3 loop spans 15 amino acids. The TCR sequence derives from an adult in good health. The gene calls are TRBV25-1 and TRBJ1-3; D not certain. Material: peripheral blood, obtained on day 0 of AZD1222 vaccination. The CDR3 loop reads CASSEGGGPGNTIYF. The DNA for the CDR3 is TGTGCCAGCAGTGAGGGCGGAGGGCCTGGAAACACCATATATTTT.